These T cell receptor beta chains were read from a single sample in a study of Graves' ophthalmopathy and Graves' hyperthyroidism. TCRdb fed the multiplex PCR reads into MiXCR, producing one record per CDR3 protein. This table has approximately 480,000 distinct CDR3 sequences, approximately 14% appearing once. Source material: blood. The receptors were gathered from a woman aged 30 to 39 with Graves' ophthalmopathy. CDR3s include the opening cysteine and the closing phenylalanine or tryptophan. A D gene is named only where the DNA matches it firmly. A clone size is listed for some rows: how often the clone was seen (once, few, many), or a class if it is expanded.

j_call,clone_size,d_call,v_call,cdr3_nt,cdr3_aa
TRBJ2-2,many,-,TRBV12-3/TRBV12-4,TGTGCCAGCAGTTTACGGGTCGCGAACACCGGGGAGCTGTTTTTT,CASSLRVANTGELFF
TRBJ2-4,many,TRBD1,TRBV5-1,TGCGCCAGCAGCTTGGAGGGACAGTCTACACTAGCCAAAAACATTCAGTACTTC,CASSLEGQSTLAKNIQYF
TRBJ2-7,many,-,TRBV6-2/TRBV6-3,TGTGCCAGCAGCGACGGCGTTCCCCGTGACGAGCAGTACTTC,CASSDGVPRDEQYF
TRBJ1-1,many,TRBD1,TRBV7-2,TGTGCCAGCAGACCCGGACAGGGCACAATGAACACTGAAGCTTTCTTT,CASRPGQGTMNTEAFF
TRBJ2-7,many,TRBD1,TRBV5-1,TGCGCCAGCAGCTTGTTTTTTCGGGACAGGGTCCGAACTAACTACGAGCAGTACTTC,CASSLFFRDRVRTNYEQYF
TRBJ2-7,few,-,TRBV6-1,TGTGCCAGCAGTGAATGGTGGGGAACCTACGAGCAGTACTTC,CASSEWWGTYEQYF
TRBJ2-4,-,-,TRBV28,TGTGCCACCCAGGGGTGGTTGGGTTTAGCCAAAAACATTCAGTACTTC,CATQGWLGLAKNIQYF
TRBJ1-1,many,TRBD1,TRBV19,TGTGCCAGTAGGCGGGACAGACATAACACTGAAGCTTTCTTT,CASRRDRHNTEAFF
TRBJ1-5,many,-,TRBV28,TGTGCCAGCAGTTTATTTCCGCCCCAGCATTTT,CASSLFPPQHF
TRBJ1-2,once,-,TRBV25-1,TGTGCCAGCAGTCAGTTCAAGTACTATGGTTACACCTTC,CASSQFKYYGYTF
TRBJ2-7,-,TRBD2,TRBV4-3,TGCGCCAGCAGCCAATTTCTGGCGGGAGTTATCTACGAGCAGTACTTC,CASSQFLAGVIYEQYF
TRBJ1-1,many,-,TRBV5-1,TGCGCCAGCAGCTTCAACCTGGACGGGAACACTGAAGCTTTCTTT,CASSFNLDGNTEAFF
TRBJ1-3,-,-,TRBV6-1,TGTGCCAGCAGTCCTAAAAGGTCTGGAAACACCATATATTTT,CASSPKRSGNTIYF
TRBJ2-4,many,-,TRBV28,TGTGCCAGCAGTTCCCGGCTGTCAGCCAAAAACATTCAGTACTTC,CASSSRLSAKNIQYF
TRBJ1-2,many,-,TRBV18,TGTGCCAGCTCACCACCGTTTTCGAACAGAGATGGCTACACCTTC,CASSPPFSNRDGYTF
TRBJ1-2,few,TRBD1,TRBV30,TGTGCCTGGAGTAGGACAGGGGGTGCTGGTGGCTACACCTTC,CAWSRTGGAGGYTF
TRBJ2-7,many,TRBD2,TRBV15,TGTGCCACCAGTCGGACTCGGACTAGCGGGAGCGCCATGTACGAGCAGTACTTC,CATSRTRTSGSAMYEQYF
TRBJ2-5,many,-,TRBV6-1,TGTGCCAGCACCGTACAAGAGACCCAGTACTTC,CASTVQETQYF
TRBJ2-7,few,-,TRBV4-1,TGCGCCAGCAGCCAAGACCGAGACAGGTCCCACGAGCAGTACTTC,CASSQDRDRSHEQYF
TRBJ2-7,-,-,TRBV19,TGTGCCAGTACCAACCGGGCCCCCGGGGTTCGGAAGCAGTACTTC,CASTNRAPGVRKQYF
TRBJ2-2,-,-,TRBV11-3,TGTGCCAGCAGCTTATGGTCCGCCACCGGGGAGCTGTTTTTT,CASSLWSATGELFF
TRBJ2-7,many,TRBD2,TRBV4-2,TGTGCCAGCAGCCAAGAACTAGCGGGGTCCTACGAGCAGTACTTC,CASSQELAGSYEQYF
TRBJ2-7,many,TRBD2,TRBV10-3,TGTGCCATCAGTGAGTTGGCGGGAGTTCCCCACGAGCAGTACTTC,CAISELAGVPHEQYF
TRBJ2-7,many,TRBD1,TRBV29-1,TGCAGCGTTGAAGAATACCGGGACAGGGGTTACGAGCAGTACTTC,CSVEEYRDRGYEQYF
TRBJ2-2,many,-,TRBV4-1,TGCGCCAGCAGCCAAGTATGGACATCGAACACCGGGGAGCTGTTTTTT,CASSQVWTSNTGELFF
TRBJ1-2,many,-,TRBV9,TGTGCCAGCAGCGTCGACAATCCGGGGAATGGCTACACCTTC,CASSVDNPGNGYTF
TRBJ2-7,many,-,TRBV6-5,TGTGCCAGCAGTTATTCGGCAGTAGCAGACGAGCAGTACTTC,CASSYSAVADEQYF
TRBJ1-2,many,TRBD1,TRBV4-2,TGTGCCAGCAGCCAAGGGACAGGGAAACTATCTAACTATGGCTACACCTTC,CASSQGTGKLSNYGYTF
TRBJ2-2,once,-,TRBV2,TGTGCCGGGTCAGGGTTTGGCACCGGGGAGCTGTTTTTT,CAGSGFGTGELFF
TRBJ2-7,-,-,TRBV12-3/TRBV12-4,TGTGCCAGCAGTTTAATGGGGACGGTTGGAAAGGAGCAGTACTTC,CASSLMGTVGKEQYF
TRBJ1-5,many,-,TRBV19,TGTGCCAGTAGTATGGTCGGCCAGCCCCAGCATTTT,CASSMVGQPQHF
TRBJ1-1,-,TRBD1,TRBV6-1,TGTGCCACCCTGACAGGGGGCGATACTGAAGCTTTCTTT,CATLTGGDTEAFF
TRBJ2-7,-,-,TRBV6-5,TGTGCCAGCAGTTACACCCCGGGACAACACTACGAGCAGTACTTC,CASSYTPGQHYEQYF
TRBJ1-2,-,-,TRBV7-2,TGTGCCAGCAGCTTAGCAACAGCCAGTAACTATGGCTACACCTTC,CASSLATASNYGYTF
TRBJ2-7,many,TRBD1,TRBV25-1,TGTGCCACCGGGACAGCCTACGAGCAGTACTTC,CATGTAYEQYF
TRBJ2-7,many,TRBD2,TRBV28,TGTGCCCGTCGCCAGCGGGGAAGCTCCTACGAGCAGTACTTC,CARRQRGSSYEQYF
TRBJ1-2,many,TRBD1,TRBV5-1,TGCGCCAGCAGCCCGGGACAGGTCCGCTACACCTTC,CASSPGQVRYTF
TRBJ2-5,-,TRBD2,TRBV6-2/TRBV6-3,TGTGCCAGCAGTTACCCATCAGGACTAGCGGGACAAGAGACCCAGTACTTC,CASSYPSGLAGQETQYF
TRBJ2-7,many,TRBD1,TRBV5-1,TGCGCCAGCAGCCGGGAAGCAGGGGGCTACGAGCAGTACTTC,CASSREAGGYEQYF
TRBJ2-2,many,-,TRBV28,TGTGCCAGCAGTTTAGAGCGGTTTCCAAAGAGCACCGGGGAGCTGTTTTTT,CASSLERFPKSTGELFF
TRBJ1-1,few,-,TRBV3-1,TGTGCCAGCAGCCAAACGACAGTTACGGCCCCAGCTTTCTTT,CASSQTTVTAPAFF
TRBJ1-2,many,-,TRBV12-3/TRBV12-4,TGTGCCAGCAGTTTTGGACACCGCTATGGCTACACCTTC,CASSFGHRYGYTF
TRBJ1-3,many,-,TRBV20-1,TGCAGTGCTAGAGATCTAGGCAGGGCTGGAAACACCATATATTTT,CSARDLGRAGNTIYF
TRBJ2-7,many,TRBD2,TRBV9,TGTGCCAGCAGCGTGGGACTAGCGGGGGGGCCTATCGACGAGCAGTACTTC,CASSVGLAGGPIDEQYF
TRBJ2-5,many,-,TRBV5-1,TGCGCCAGCAGCTTGGATCGCCCAGAGACCCAGTACTTC,CASSLDRPETQYF
TRBJ1-1,-,-,TRBV27,TGTGCCAGCAGTCCCGACAAGTTGAACACTGAAGCTTTCTTT,CASSPDKLNTEAFF
TRBJ2-2,many,TRBD1,TRBV27,TGTGCCAGCAGTCCGTACAGGGGCACCGGGGAGCTGTTTTTT,CASSPYRGTGELFF
TRBJ2-7,many,-,TRBV30,TGTGCCTGGAGTGACAGGGTTGGCGAGCAGTACTTC,CAWSDRVGEQYF
TRBJ1-2,many,-,TRBV20-1,TGCAGTGCTAGCGACATTTACGGCTACACCTTC,CSASDIYGYTF
TRBJ2-7,many,-,TRBV9,TGTGCCAGCAGCGTTTCCGGGACCGACTCCTACGAGCAGTACTTC,CASSVSGTDSYEQYF
TRBJ2-7,-,-,TRBV6-1,TGTGCCAGCAGTCCATCTATGGCCTACGAGCAGTACTTC,CASSPSMAYEQYF
TRBJ1-3,many,-,TRBV7-9,TGTGCCAGCAGCCCACGGACCTCTGGAAACACCATATATTTT,CASSPRTSGNTIYF